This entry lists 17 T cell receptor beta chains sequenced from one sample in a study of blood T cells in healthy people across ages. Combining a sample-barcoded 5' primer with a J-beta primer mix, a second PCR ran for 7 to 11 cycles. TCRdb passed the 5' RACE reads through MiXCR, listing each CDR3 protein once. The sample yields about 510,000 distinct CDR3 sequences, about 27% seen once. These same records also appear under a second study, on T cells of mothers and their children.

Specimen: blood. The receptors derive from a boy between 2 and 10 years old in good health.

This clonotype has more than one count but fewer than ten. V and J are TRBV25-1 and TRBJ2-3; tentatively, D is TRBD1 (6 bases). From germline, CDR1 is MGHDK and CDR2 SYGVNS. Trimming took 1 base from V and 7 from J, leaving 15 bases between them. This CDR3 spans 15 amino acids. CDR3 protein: CASSEFPRTVYTQYF. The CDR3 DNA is TGTGCCAGCAGTGAATTTCCCCGGACAGTCTATACGCAGTATTTT.

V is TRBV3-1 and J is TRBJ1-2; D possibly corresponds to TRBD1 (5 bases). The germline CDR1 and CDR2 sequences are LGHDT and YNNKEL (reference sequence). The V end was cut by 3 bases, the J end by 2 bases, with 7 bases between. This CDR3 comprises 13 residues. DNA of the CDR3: TGTGCCAGCAGCCAGACAGTAAACTATGGCTACACCTTC. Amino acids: CASSQTVNYGYTF.

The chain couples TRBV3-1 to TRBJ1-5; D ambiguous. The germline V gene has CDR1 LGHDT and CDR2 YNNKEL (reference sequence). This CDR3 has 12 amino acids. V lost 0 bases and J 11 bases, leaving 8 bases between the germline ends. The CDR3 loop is CASSQEGITQHF. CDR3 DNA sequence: TGTGCCAGCAGCCAAGAGGGCATAACCCAGCATTTT.

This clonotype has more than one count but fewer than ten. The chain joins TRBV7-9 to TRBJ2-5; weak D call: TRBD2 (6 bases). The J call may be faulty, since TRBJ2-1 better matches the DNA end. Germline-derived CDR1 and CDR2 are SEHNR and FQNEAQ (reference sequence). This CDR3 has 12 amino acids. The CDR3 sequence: CASSPTGVEQFF. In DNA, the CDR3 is TGTGCCAGCAGCCCCACGGGGGTGGAGCAGTTCTTC.

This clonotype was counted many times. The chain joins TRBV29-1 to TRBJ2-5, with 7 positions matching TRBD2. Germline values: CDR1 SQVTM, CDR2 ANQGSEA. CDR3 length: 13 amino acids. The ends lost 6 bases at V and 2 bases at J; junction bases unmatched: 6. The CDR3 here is CSVQGRVQETQYF. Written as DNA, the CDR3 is TGCAGCGTCCAAGGGAGGGTACAAGAGACCCAGTACTTC.

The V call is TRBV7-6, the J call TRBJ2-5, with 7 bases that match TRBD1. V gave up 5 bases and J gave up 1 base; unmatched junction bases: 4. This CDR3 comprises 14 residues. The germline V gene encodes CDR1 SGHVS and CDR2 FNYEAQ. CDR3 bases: TGTGCCAGCAGCCCGGACAGGATCCAAGAGACCCAGTACTTC. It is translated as CASSPDRIQETQYF.

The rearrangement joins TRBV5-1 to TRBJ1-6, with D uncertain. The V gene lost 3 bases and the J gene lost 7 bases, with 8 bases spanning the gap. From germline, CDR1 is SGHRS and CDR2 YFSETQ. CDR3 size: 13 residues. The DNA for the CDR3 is TGCGCCAGCAGCTCCCTGGCGAATTCACCCCTCCACTTT. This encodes CASSSLANSPLHF.

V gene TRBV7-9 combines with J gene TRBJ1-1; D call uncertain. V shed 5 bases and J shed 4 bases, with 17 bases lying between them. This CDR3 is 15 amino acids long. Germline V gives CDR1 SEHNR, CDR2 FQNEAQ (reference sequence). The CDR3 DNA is TGTGCCAGCAGCCCCCGGAGTGACGTGAGCACTGAAGCTTTCTTT. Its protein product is CASSPRSDVSTEAFF.

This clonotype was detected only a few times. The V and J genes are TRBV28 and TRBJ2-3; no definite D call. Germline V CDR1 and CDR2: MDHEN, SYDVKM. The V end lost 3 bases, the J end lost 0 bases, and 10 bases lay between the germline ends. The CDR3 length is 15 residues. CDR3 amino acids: CASSLSRQSTDTQYF. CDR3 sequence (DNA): TGTGCCAGCAGTTTGAGCCGGCAGAGCACAGATACGCAGTATTTT.

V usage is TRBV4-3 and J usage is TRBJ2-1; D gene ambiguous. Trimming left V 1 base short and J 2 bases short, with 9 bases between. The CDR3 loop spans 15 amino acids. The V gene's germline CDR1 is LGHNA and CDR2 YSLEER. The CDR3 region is CASSQVVATYNEQFF. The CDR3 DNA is TGCGCCAGCAGCCAAGTTGTGGCAACCTACAATGAGCAGTTCTTC.

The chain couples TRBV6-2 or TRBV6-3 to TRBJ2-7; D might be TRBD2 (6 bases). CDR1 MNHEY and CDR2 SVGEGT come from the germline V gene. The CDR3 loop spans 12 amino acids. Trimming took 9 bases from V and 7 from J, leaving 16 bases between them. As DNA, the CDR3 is TGTGCCAGTGCGCGGGACGCCGGTGAGCAGTACTTC. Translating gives CASARDAGEQYF.

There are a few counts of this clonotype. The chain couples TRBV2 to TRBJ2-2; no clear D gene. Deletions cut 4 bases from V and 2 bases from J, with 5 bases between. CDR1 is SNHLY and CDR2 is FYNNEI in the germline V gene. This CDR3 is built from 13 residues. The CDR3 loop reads CASSGDNTGELFF. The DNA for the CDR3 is TGTGCCAGCAGTGGAGACAACACCGGGGAGCTGTTTTTT.

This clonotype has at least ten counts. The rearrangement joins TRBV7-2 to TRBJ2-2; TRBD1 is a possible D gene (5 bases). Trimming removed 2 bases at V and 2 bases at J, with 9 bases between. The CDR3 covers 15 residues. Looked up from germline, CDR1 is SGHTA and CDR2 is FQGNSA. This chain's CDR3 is CASSLTQVNTGELFF. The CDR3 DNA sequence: TGTGCCAGCAGCTTAACACAGGTTAACACCGGGGAGCTGTTTTTT.

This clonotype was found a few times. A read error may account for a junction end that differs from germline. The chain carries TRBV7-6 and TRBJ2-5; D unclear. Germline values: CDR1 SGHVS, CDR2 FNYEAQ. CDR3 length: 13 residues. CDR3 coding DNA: TGTGCCAGCAGCCCTTTGGCGGCGGAGACCCAGTACTTT. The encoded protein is CASSPLAAETQYF.

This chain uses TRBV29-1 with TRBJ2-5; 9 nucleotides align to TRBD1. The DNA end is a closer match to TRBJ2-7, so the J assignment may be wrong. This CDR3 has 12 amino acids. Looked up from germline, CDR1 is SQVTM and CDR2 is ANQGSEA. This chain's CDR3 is CSVEGQGYEQYF. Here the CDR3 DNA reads TGCAGCGTTGAGGGACAGGGCTACGAGCAGTACTTC.

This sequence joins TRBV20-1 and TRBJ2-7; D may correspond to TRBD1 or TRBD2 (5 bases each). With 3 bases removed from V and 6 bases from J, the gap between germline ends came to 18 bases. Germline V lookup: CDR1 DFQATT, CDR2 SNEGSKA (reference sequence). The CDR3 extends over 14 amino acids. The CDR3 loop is CSASSGTQKSEQYF. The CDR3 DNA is TGCAGTGCTAGTTCCGGGACCCAAAAAAGCGAGCAGTACTTC.

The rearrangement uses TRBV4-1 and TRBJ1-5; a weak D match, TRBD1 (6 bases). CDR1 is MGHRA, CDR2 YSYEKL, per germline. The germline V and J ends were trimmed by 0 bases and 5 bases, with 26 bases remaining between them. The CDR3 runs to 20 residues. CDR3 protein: CASSQDGVYGTHKEYQPQHF. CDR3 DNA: TGCGCCAGCAGCCAAGATGGGGTCTACGGGACACATAAGGAATATCAGCCCCAGCATTTT.